This entry lists 23 T cell receptor beta chains sequenced from one sample in a study of PD-1 blockade in classical Hodgkin lymphoma. The time point here: cycle 4 day 1 (C4D1), after more than five weeks of nivolumab. With no exception, relapse followed autologous stem cell transplantation in all patients, and brentuximab vedotin exposure varied. CD4+ T cells were purified from thawed PBMCs by magnetic negative selection. Assay: immunoSEQ multiplex PCR; the TCRdb copy retains only in-frame clones and omits some. The table records about 22,000 clones, around three quarters of them present only once. Sequences were derived from CD4+ T cells from blood, sampled before the fourth cycle of nivolumab. Source of these receptors: a human donor with classical Hodgkin lymphoma.

The chain couples TRBV29-1 to TRBJ1-3, with 8 bases that match TRBD1. In germline, CDR1 is SQVTM, CDR2 ANQGSEA. The CDR3 consists of 15 residues. J lost 4 bases, V lost 6 bases, and 11 bases had no gene match. The CDR3 region is CSVVMQGARGNTIYF. CDR3 coding DNA: TGCAGCGTGGTGATGCAGGGGGCGAGGGGAAACACCATATATTTT. Supplemented by reference TRBV29-1 and TRBJ1-3, the full variable domain reads SAVISQKPSRDICQRGTSLTIQCQVDSQVTMMFWYRQQPGQSLTLIATANQGSEATYESGFVIDKFPISRPNLTFSTLTVSNMSPEDSSIYLCSVVMQGARGNTIYFGEGSWLTVV.

The V gene is TRBV29-1, the J gene TRBJ1-4, with TRBD1 matching over 8 bases. CDR1 and CDR2 from the germline V gene are SQVTM and ANQGSEA. The CDR3 is 14 residues long. J was trimmed by 4 bases and V by 5 bases; bases with no gene match: 6. CDR3 nucleotides: TGCAGCGTTAGTCAGGGGGCTTTTAATGAAAAACTGTTTTTT. It specifies CSVSQGAFNEKLFF.

The chain employs TRBV10-3 and TRBJ1-5; TRBD1 agrees at 9 bases. This CDR3 region has 14 residues. Trimming took 8 bases from V and 7 from J; bases not matched to a gene: 9. Looked up from germline, CDR1 is ENHRY and CDR2 is SYGVKD. The CDR3 protein is CAIGVGQGDQPQHF. For the CDR3, the DNA is TGTGCCATCGGTGTGGGACAGGGAGACCAGCCCCAGCATTTT.

This chain uses TRBV19 with TRBJ1-1, with unresolved D. Germline CDR1 LNHDA, CDR2 SQIVND (reference sequence). The CDR3 is made up of 10 amino acids. V was clipped by 6 bases and J by 10 bases, with 9 bases between them. The CDR3 region is CASSRERAFF. As DNA, the CDR3 is TGTGCCAGTAGCCGTGAGCGAGCTTTCTTT.

V and J are TRBV18 and TRBJ2-3; unclear D gene. Germline V gene lookup returns CDR1 KGHSH and CDR2 LQKENI. The V gene lost 1 base and the J gene lost 4 bases, with 6 bases spanning the gap. CDR3 length: 13 amino acids. In nucleotides, the CDR3 is TGTGCCAGCTCACCACTGGCAGCAGATACGCAGTATTTT. The encoded protein is CASSPLAADTQYF.

The J gene is TRBJ1-6, the V gene TRBV7-8, with D tentatively TRBD1 (5 bases). The ends were cut back, 1 base at V and 5 bases at J, with 12 bases in the middle. The CDR3 has 16 amino acids. Germline-derived CDR1 and CDR2 are SGHVS and FQNEAQ. The CDR3 loop is CASSLGFQGNNSPLHF. The CDR3, as DNA: TGTGCCAGCAGCTTAGGATTTCAGGGTAATAATTCACCCCTCCACTTT.

This clone has just a few counts. J is TRBJ2-7 and V is TRBV19, with D possibly matching TRBD1 (9 bases). V gave up 6 bases and J gave up 2 bases, with 17 bases separating them. CDR3 length equals 15 residues. CDR1 and CDR2 (germline): LNHDA, SQIVND (reference sequence). The CDR3 DNA reads as TGTGCCAGTAGCCCGGGAGGGACAGGGACCTACGAGCAGTACTTC. It specifies CASSPGGTGTYEQYF.

The J gene is TRBJ1-3, the V gene TRBV15; D remains unclear. Trimming took off 0 bases at V and 0 bases at J, with 12 bases between the two ends. The CDR3 contains 17 residues. In germline, CDR1 is LNHNV, CDR2 YYDKDF (reference sequence). The CDR3 loop is CATSRERGGFSGNTIYF. The CDR3 DNA sequence: TGTGCCACCAGCAGAGAGAGAGGAGGTTTCTCTGGAAACACCATATATTTT.

This clone was seen just once. This chain connects TRBV6-6 to TRBJ2-7; TRBD2 matches at 12 bases. Trimming took 6 bases from V and 4 from J; bases not matched to a gene: 10. The germline V gene encodes CDR1 MNHNY and CDR2 SVGAGI (reference sequence). CDR3 length: 16 residues. CDR3 residues: CASSPTSGGAVYEQYF. As DNA, the CDR3 is TGTGCCAGCAGCCCGACTAGCGGGGGAGCCGTATACGAGCAGTACTTC.

A single count supports this clone. V and J are TRBV6-1 and TRBJ1-1; a weak D match, TRBD1 (6 bases). The length of the CDR3 is 14 residues. In germline, CDR1 is MNHNS, CDR2 SASEGT. The V gene lost 4 bases and the J gene lost 0 bases, with 9 bases spanning the gap. The chain's CDR3 is CASSAWTVNTEAFF. In nucleotides, the CDR3 is TGTGCCAGCAGTGCCTGGACAGTGAACACTGAAGCTTTCTTT.

V gene TRBV19 combines with J gene TRBJ1-1; 11 bases fit TRBD1. CDR1 and CDR2 (germline): LNHDA, SQIVND (reference sequence). J gave up 3 bases and V 4 bases, and 4 bases lay outside the gene matches. The CDR3 has 15 amino acids. CDR3 DNA: TGTGCCAGTAGTACCAGGACAGGGGGCCACACTGAAGCTTTCTTT. This codes for CASSTRTGGHTEAFF.

The chain combines TRBV28 with TRBJ1-6; D perhaps matches TRBD1 (6 bases). The CDR3 covers 17 residues. The germline V gene encodes CDR1 MDHEN and CDR2 SYDVKM. Trimming took 7 bases from V and 9 from J, leaving 25 bases between them. In nucleotides, the CDR3 is TGTGCCAGCACGTCACCGGGGGGGCGAGGGGAAAGTTCACCCCTCCACTTT. Protein sequence: CASTSPGGRGESSPLHF. Filled out from reference TRBV28 and TRBJ1-6, the complete variable domain reads DVKVTQSSRYLVKRTGEKVFLECVQDMDHENMFWYRQDPGLGLRLIYFSYDVKMKEKGDIPEGYSVSREKKERFSLILESASTNQTSMYLCASTSPGGRGESSPLHFGNGTRLTVT.

The chain couples TRBV20-1 to TRBJ2-1; D not resolved. This CDR3 is built from 11 residues. V dropped 7 bases and J dropped 6 bases, with 10 bases sitting between them. Looked up from germline, CDR1 is DFQATT and CDR2 is SNEGSKA (reference sequence). CDR3 DNA: TGCAGTGTTGGACCGAGCAATGAGCAGTTCTTC. Encoded protein: CSVGPSNEQFF.

The chain employs TRBV7-9 and TRBJ1-1; 8 bases line up with TRBD1. J lost 4 bases, V lost 5 bases, and 9 bases had no gene match. Germline loops: CDR1 SEHNR, CDR2 FQNEAQ (reference sequence). The CDR3 totals 15 residues. CDR3 sequence reads: CASSGSGQGFTEAFF. The DNA of the CDR3 is TGTGCCAGCAGCGGATCCGGACAGGGCTTCACTGAAGCTTTCTTT.

V and J are TRBV25-1 and TRBJ2-2; possible D gene TRBD2, 5 bases. The CDR3 runs 14 residues. Trimming cost V 6 bases and J 7 bases, with 15 bases left between them. CDR1 MGHDK and CDR2 SYGVNS come from the germline V gene. The chain's CDR3 is CASSALGWNGELFF. The CDR3 DNA follows: TGTGCCAGCAGCGCACTAGGGTGGAACGGGGAGCTGTTTTTT.

This clone came up a few times. The CDR3: CASSLDPNSPLHF. The DNA of the CDR3 is TGTGCCAGCAGCTTGGACCCGAATTCACCCCTCCACTTT. The chain is built from TRBV7-8 and TRBJ1-6; D gene uncertain. V lost 3 bases and J 7 bases, leaving 7 bases between the germline ends. The CDR3 has 13 amino acids. Germline V gene lookup returns CDR1 SGHVS and CDR2 FQNEAQ.

The chain is built from TRBV12-1 and TRBJ2-7. TRBV12-1 is given as a pseudogene. CDR3 length: 10 residues. CDR3 DNA sequence: TGTGCCAGATTAGGCTACGAGCAGTACTTC. This translates into CARLGYEQYF.

This sequence joins TRBV20-1 and TRBJ2-7; tentatively, D is TRBD2 (6 bases). CDR3 length: 11 residues. Germline CDR1 DFQATT, CDR2 SNEGSKA (reference sequence). Trimming shortened V by 3 bases and J by 6 bases, and 9 bases separated the two germline ends. The CDR3 DNA reads TGCAGTGCTAGTAAGGGAGGCGAGCAGTACTTC. This sequence encodes CSASKGGEQYF.

This clone was observed a handful of times. The genes are TRBV6-5 and TRBJ1-6; a possible D gene is TRBD1 (5 bases). The CDR3 contains 16 residues. V lost 2 bases to trimming and J lost 9 bases, with 17 bases between them. CDR1 is MNHEY, CDR2 SVGAGI, per germline. In DNA form, the CDR3 reads TGTGCCAGCAGTTACGATGGACATCTCCTCGGTTCACCCCTCCACTTT. Its protein is CASSYDGHLLGSPLHF.

V and J are TRBV18 and TRBJ1-3, with 7 bases lining up with TRBD1. CDR3 size: 14 residues. V lost 3 bases to trimming and J lost 8 bases; unmatched junction nucleotides: 7. Germline assignment: CDR1 KGHSH and CDR2 LQKENI. The CDR3 reads CASSPTGMRDTIYF. The CDR3 nucleotides are TGTGCCAGCTCACCGACAGGGATGAGGGACACCATATATTTT.

V is TRBV19 and J is TRBJ1-1; possibly TRBD1 for D (6 bases). The germline CDR1 and CDR2 sequences are LNHDA and SQIVND (reference sequence). Trimming took off 6 bases at V and 2 bases at J, with 16 bases between the two ends. The CDR3 is made up of 15 amino acids. The CDR3 loop reads CASSPEQGRNTEAFF. As DNA, the CDR3 is TGTGCCAGTAGCCCCGAACAGGGTAGAAACACTGAAGCTTTCTTT.

The V call is TRBV2, the J call TRBJ2-4; the D gene is possibly TRBD1 (6 bases). The length of the CDR3 is 14 residues. Deletions cut 6 bases from V and 7 bases from J, with 16 bases between. Germline loops: CDR1 SNHLY, CDR2 FYNNEI. The chain's CDR3 is CASSASAQGNIQYF. The CDR3 nucleotides are TGTGCCAGCAGCGCTTCGGCTCAGGGGAACATTCAGTACTTC.

This chain connects TRBV28 to TRBJ2-1; D may be TRBD1 (6 bases). Germline values: CDR1 MDHEN, CDR2 SYDVKM. The CDR3 has 14 residues. V was cut by 5 bases and J by 10 bases, with 18 bases left in between. CDR3 coding DNA: TGTGCCAGCAGTCCCCCCCGACAGGCCATGGAGCAGTTCTTC. It specifies CASSPPRQAMEQFF.